The rows below give T cell receptor beta chains drawn from one sample of a study of blood T cells in healthy people across ages. Each CDR3 protein is one row after TCRdb ran MiXCR on the 5' RACE reads. The table shows 630,000 or so distinct CDR3 sequences, with roughly 32% occurring only once. Sequencing was performed on blood. The receptors shown here come from a woman older than 75 in good health. The CDR3 runs from the conserved cysteine through the conserved F or W. A D gene is named only where the DNA matches it firmly. Rows give clone size only sometimes, using once, few, many, or a class for an expanded clone.

clone_size d_call j_call v_call cdr3_nt cdr3_aa
NA NA TRBJ2-5 TRBV28 TGTGCCAGCAGACGACCCGACAGACAAGAGACCCAGTACTTC CASRRPDRQETQYF
few NA TRBJ1-1 TRBV7-6 TGTGCCAGCAGCTTAAGACGAGGGGGTACTGAAGCTTTCTTT CASSLRRGGTEAFF
many TRBD2 TRBJ2-3 TRBV4-1 TGCGCCAGCAGCCAATGGCGGGGGGACACAGATACGCAGTATTTT CASSQWRGDTDTQYF
many TRBD2 TRBJ2-5 TRBV2 TGTGCCAGCAGTGATAACGGGGGGGCTTTGGAGACCCAGTACTTC CASSDNGGALETQYF
many TRBD2 TRBJ2-1 TRBV6-1 TGTGCCAGCAGTTCTAGCGGAACCACCTACAATGAGCAGTTCTTC CASSSSGTTYNEQFF
many NA TRBJ2-5 TRBV28 TGTGCCAGCAGTTCCGCCGGGGGGCGAGAGACCCAGTACTTC CASSSAGGRETQYF
many NA TRBJ1-2 TRBV14 TGTGCCAGCAGCCAAGGACCAGGGAACTATGGCTACACCTTC CASSQGPGNYGYTF
NA TRBD1 TRBJ1-1 TRBV10-3 TGTGCCATCAGTGACGGACAGGGGAACACCGAAACTTTCTTT CAISDGQGNTETFF
many NA TRBJ2-4 TRBV20-1 TGCAGTGCTCAGAGACTCTCAGGGGACATTCAGTACTTC CSAQRLSGDIQYF
many TRBD2 TRBJ2-3 TRBV4-3 TGCGCCAGCAGCCAAGATTCGGCTAGCGGGTTAACAGATACGCAGTATTTT CASSQDSASGLTDTQYF
many TRBD1 TRBJ1-2 TRBV7-2 TGTGCCAGCACCTCCCCTCGGACAGGGGGCATCTATGGCTACACCTTC CASTSPRTGGIYGYTF
few NA TRBJ1-1 TRBV7-8 TGTGCCAGCAGCCCTAGCTTAAGGGGCAATACTGAAGCTTTCTTT CASSPSLRGNTEAFF
few NA TRBJ1-1 TRBV6-4 TGTGCCAGCAGTGCCCAGGTGAACACTGAAGCTTTCTTT CASSAQVNTEAFF
few TRBD1 TRBJ1-1 TRBV7-8 TGTGCCAGCAGCCTCGGTGCAGGGGGAAGCACTGAAGCTTTCTTT CASSLGAGGSTEAFF
many NA TRBJ2-7 TRBV5-1 TGCGCCAGCAGCTTAAGGGGACACGAGCAGTACTTC CASSLRGHEQYF
many NA TRBJ1-1 TRBV7-2 TGTGCCAGCAGCCCCGTGAAAGGAGGGAGCACTGAAGCTTTCTTT CASSPVKGGSTEAFF
NA TRBD1 TRBJ2-5 TRBV11-1 TGTGCCAGCAGCCTTTTTGGACAGGGGCAAGAGGCCCAGTACTTC CASSLFGQGQEAQYF
many TRBD2 TRBJ2-3 TRBV7-2 TGTGCCAGCAGCTTAGAGCGGGGGGCGGAGGATACGCAGTATTTT CASSLERGAEDTQYF
many NA TRBJ2-6 TRBV4-2 TGTGCCAGCAGCCAAGAAGAGGCGGGCTACTCTGGGGCCAACGTCCTGACTTTC CASSQEEAGYSGANVLTF
many NA TRBJ1-2 TRBV7-9 TGTGCCAGCAGCTTAGCGGGCTACACCTTC CASSLAGYTF
NA TRBD2 TRBJ2-7 TRBV3-1 TGTGCCAGCAGTCCTGAGTCGCTAGCGGGGGTATTAAACAATGAGCAGTACTTC CASSPESLAGVLNNEQYF
NA NA TRBJ2-7 TRBV4-1 TGCGCCAGCAGCCAAGGACACACTACCTTGTACGAGCAGTACTTC CASSQGHTTLYEQYF
many TRBD2 TRBJ2-1 TRBV9 TGTGCCAGCAGCGCTTCTTGGGCGGGGCTGGGGGGGAATGAGCAGTTCTTC CASSASWAGLGGNEQFF
many NA TRBJ2-5 TRBV5-6 TGTGCCAGCAGCAGGGAAACGGGACTCGGGACCCAGTACTTC CASSRETGLGTQYF
few TRBD1 TRBJ2-3 TRBV6-1 TGTGCCAGCAGTGAGGCAGGGGGAGTGGGAGATACGCGGTATTTT CASSEAGGVGDTRYF
NA NA TRBJ1-1 TRBV5-5 TGTGCCAGCAGCTTTGCGGGGGTGAACACTGAAGCTTTCTTT CASSFAGVNTEAFF
many NA TRBJ2-5 TRBV2 TGTGCCAGCAAGAGTAGGAACAGGGACGACCAAGAGACCCAGTACTTC CASKSRNRDDQETQYF
NA TRBD1 TRBJ1-3 TRBV7-2 TGTGCCAGCAGCTCGATAGGGGGCAACACCATATATTTT CASSSIGGNTIYF
NA NA TRBJ2-2 TRBV9 TGTGCCAGCAGCGTAGAGCCAGGGCTCGACACCGGGGAGCTGTTTTTT CASSVEPGLDTGELFF
NA NA TRBJ2-6 TRBV30 TGTGCCTGGGGTATCGGCAGGGTCTCTGGGGCCAACGTCCTGACTTTC CAWGIGRVSGANVLTF
many NA TRBJ1-2 TRBV7-2 TGTGCCAGCAGCCCGGGTGGAAACAGGGTTGGCTACACCTTC CASSPGGNRVGYTF
many NA TRBJ2-6 TRBV5-1 TGCGCCAGCAGCTCCCTAGCGACGGGGGCCAACGTCCTGACTTTC CASSSLATGANVLTF
few NA TRBJ1-1 TRBV5-1 TGCGCCAGCAGCTTGGGGTTACAGGTGGGCACTGAAGCTTTCTTT CASSLGLQVGTEAFF
once NA TRBJ2-2 TRBV27 TGTGCCACTTGGTCGCTACAGGGTTTTGGCACCGGGGAGCTGTTTTTT CATWSLQGFGTGELFF
many TRBD2 TRBJ2-3 TRBV20-1 TGCAGGGCCACTGGGGGGGTGGGGACAGATACGCAGTATTTT CRATGGVGTDTQYF
many TRBD2 TRBJ2-1 TRBV5-1 TGCGCCAGCAGCCCAAGTGCAGCGGGGGGGCTCTGGGAGCAGTTCTTC CASSPSAAGGLWEQFF
many TRBD1 TRBJ2-3 TRBV5-1 TGCGCCAGCAGCTTGGCGGGACAGGTTAGCACAGATACGCAGTATTTT CASSLAGQVSTDTQYF
NA NA TRBJ2-1 TRBV20-1 TGCAGTGCCCAAACTCTAACCATAGATACCTACAATGAGCAGTTCTTC CSAQTLTIDTYNEQFF
NA NA TRBJ2-3 TRBV28 TGTGCCAGCAGGTTTCAGGGAGCGAGGTTAGATACGCAGTATTTT CASRFQGARLDTQYF
few NA TRBJ2-7 TRBV6-5 TGTGCCAGCAGTTACTCGAGACCAGACTCCTACGAGCAGTACTTC CASSYSRPDSYEQYF
many NA TRBJ2-5 TRBV9 TGTGCCAGCAGCGTAGGTCTATCCGAGACCCAGTACTTC CASSVGLSETQYF
many TRBD2 TRBJ2-3 TRBV20-1 TGCAGTGCTATTATCGGGGGGGTCGGGACGCAGTATTTT CSAIIGGVGTQYF
few NA TRBJ2-2 TRBV7-2 TGTGCCAGCAGCCCACCCCCACAGGGCTGGAACACCGGGGAGCTGTTTTTT CASSPPPQGWNTGELFF
NA NA TRBJ2-5 TRBV5-1 TGCGCCAGCAGAGTCCCAGCCAAGGAGACCCAGTACTTC CASRVPAKETQYF
many TRBD1 TRBJ2-3 TRBV24-1 TGTGCCACCAGTGACCACCGGAGACAGGGGGAAACAGATACGCAGTATTTT CATSDHRRQGETDTQYF
many NA TRBJ2-7 TRBV10-3 TGTGCCATCAGTGAGTGGACGGACGAGCAGTACTTC CAISEWTDEQYF
NA TRBD2 TRBJ2-5 TRBV30 TGTGTCTGGGCGAGATCCCTCCGGGGGGGCCAAGAGACCCAGTACTTC CVWARSLRGGQETQYF
once NA TRBJ1-1 TRBV20-1 TGCAGTGCTAAAATTACAAACACTGAAGCTTTCTTT CSAKITNTEAFF
NA NA TRBJ1-2 TRBV7-9 TGTGCCAGCAGCCCCGACAGACTCTATGGCTACACCTTC CASSPDRLYGYTF
many NA TRBJ2-5 TRBV7-9 TGTGCCAGCAGCCCTAGTGTGACCCAGTACTTC CASSPSVTQYF
many TRBD1 TRBJ2-1 TRBV5-1 TGCGCCAGCAGCTTAAAATCCACCGGGACAGGGAGGAGCTCCTACAATGAGCAGTTCTTC CASSLKSTGTGRSSYNEQFF
many NA TRBJ1-4 TRBV4-2 TGTGCCAGCAGCCTTATGACCGGCCGGGCAGATGAAAAACTGTTTTTT CASSLMTGRADEKLFF
many TRBD2 TRBJ2-7 TRBV27 TGTGCCAGCAGTCCGGGGACTAGCGGGGGGGTCCTTCCCTACGAGCAGTACTTC CASSPGTSGGVLPYEQYF
few NA TRBJ1-5 TRBV30 TGTGCCTGGAGGGAAGGGGCTGGCAATCAGCCCCAGCATTTT CAWREGAGNQPQHF